This T cell receptor (beta chain) was documented in a study of CD4 T cells in relation to SARS-CoV-2 and coronaviruses. In the study overall: Controls used an HIV-1 Nef peptide pool or no peptide.

Study-wide results and limits: In roughly 65% of donors, memory CD4+ clonotypes crossrecognized SARS-CoV-2 and at least one common cold coronavirus spike.

The CDR3 is made up of 15 amino acids. Germline V gives CDR1 LGHDT, CDR2 YNNKEL (reference sequence). The V segment lost 3 bases and the J segment 5 bases; nucleotides outside the gene matches: 8. Note on this clone: The target antigen is unknown.

Assay: immunoSEQ multiplex PCR; the TCRdb copy retains only in-frame clones and omits some. The sample has around 23,000 clones, about 73% seen once; the top ten hold about 20%. Before the COVID-19 pandemic, during about 2010-2019, CD4+ T cells were taken from unexposed donors. After about 10 days of culture, CD4+ T cells were isolated. This TCR derives from a human donor in good health. The genes are TRBV3-1 (or the pseudogene TRBV3-2) and TRBJ2-5, with 8 positions matching TRBD2. Input material: CD4+ T cells from PBMCs, cultured in vitro. The CDR3 region has the DNA TGTGCCAGCAGCCAGCGAGGACTAGCAATGGAGACCCAGTACTTC. This encodes CASSQRGLAMETQYF.